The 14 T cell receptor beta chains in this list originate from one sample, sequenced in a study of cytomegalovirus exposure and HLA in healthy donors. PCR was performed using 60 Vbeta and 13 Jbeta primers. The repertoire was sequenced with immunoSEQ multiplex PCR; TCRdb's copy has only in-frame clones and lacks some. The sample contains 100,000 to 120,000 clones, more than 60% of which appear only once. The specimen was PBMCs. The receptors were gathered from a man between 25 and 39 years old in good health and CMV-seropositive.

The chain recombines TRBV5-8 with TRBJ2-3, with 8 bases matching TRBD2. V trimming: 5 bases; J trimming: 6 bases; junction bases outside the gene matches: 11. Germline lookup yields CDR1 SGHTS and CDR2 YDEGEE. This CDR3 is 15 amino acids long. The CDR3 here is CASSREGGAPDTQYF. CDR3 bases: TGTGCCAGCAGTCGGGAGGGGGGGGCCCCGGATACGCAGTATTTT.

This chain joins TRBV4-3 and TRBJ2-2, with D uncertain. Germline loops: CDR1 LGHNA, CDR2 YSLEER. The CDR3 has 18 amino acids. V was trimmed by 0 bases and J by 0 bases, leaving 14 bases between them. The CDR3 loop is CASSQDLARLTNTGELFF. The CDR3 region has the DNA TGCGCCAGCAGCCAAGATTTGGCGAGACTTACGAACACCGGGGAGCTGTTTTTT.

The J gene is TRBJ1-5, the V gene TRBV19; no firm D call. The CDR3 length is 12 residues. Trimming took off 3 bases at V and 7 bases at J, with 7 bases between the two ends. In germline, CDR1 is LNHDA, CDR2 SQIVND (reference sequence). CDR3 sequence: CASSMSLQPQHF. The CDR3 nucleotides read TGTGCCAGTAGTATGAGTTTACAGCCCCAGCATTTT.

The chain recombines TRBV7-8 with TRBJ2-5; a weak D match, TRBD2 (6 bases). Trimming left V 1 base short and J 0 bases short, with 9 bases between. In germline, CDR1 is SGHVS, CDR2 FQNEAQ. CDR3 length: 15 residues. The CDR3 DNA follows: TGTGCCAGCAGCTTAGGTGGGGGGAACCAAGAGACCCAGTACTTC. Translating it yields CASSLGGGNQETQYF. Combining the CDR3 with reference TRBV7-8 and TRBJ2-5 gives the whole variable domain GAGVSQSPRYKVAKRGQDVALRCDPISGHVSLFWYQQALGQGPEFLTYFQNEAQLDKSGLPSDRFFAERPEGSVSTLKIQRTQQEDSAVYLCASSLGGGNQETQYFGPGTRLLVL.

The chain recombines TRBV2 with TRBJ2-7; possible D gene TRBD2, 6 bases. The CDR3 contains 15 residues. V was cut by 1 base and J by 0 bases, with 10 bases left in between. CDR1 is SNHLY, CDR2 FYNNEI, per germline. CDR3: CASSEDGRISYEQYF. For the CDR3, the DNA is TGTGCCAGCAGTGAAGATGGGAGGATCTCCTACGAGCAGTACTTC.

The CDR3 DNA reads TGTGCCTGGAGTGGAAGGGAGGTCACCGGGGAGCTGTTTTTT. Translating gives CAWSGREVTGELFF. The rearrangement links TRBV30 to TRBJ2-2, with D perhaps TRBD2 (6 bases). Germline values: CDR1 GTSNPN, CDR2 SVGIG (reference sequence). V gave up 1 base and J gave up 4 bases, with 10 bases separating them. The CDR3 length is 14 residues. The full variable domain, its missing parts supplied by reference TRBV30 and TRBJ2-2, is SQTIHQWPATLVQPVGSPLSLECTVEGTSNPNLYWYRQAAGRGLQLLFYSVGIGQISSEVPQNLSASRPQDRQFILSSKKLLLSDSGFYLCAWSGREVTGELFFGEGSRLTVL.

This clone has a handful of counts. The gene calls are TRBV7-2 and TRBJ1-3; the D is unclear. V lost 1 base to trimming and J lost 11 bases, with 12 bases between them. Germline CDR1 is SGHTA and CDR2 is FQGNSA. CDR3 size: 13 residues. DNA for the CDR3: TGTGCCAGCAGCTTAGGCGGAGCTCCCCCCATATATTTT. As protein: CASSLGGAPPIYF.

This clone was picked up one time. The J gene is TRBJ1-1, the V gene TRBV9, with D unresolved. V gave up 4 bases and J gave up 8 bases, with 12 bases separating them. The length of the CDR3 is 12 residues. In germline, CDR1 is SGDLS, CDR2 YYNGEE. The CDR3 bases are TGTGCCAGCAGCACCGGGAGTTCCGAAGCTTTCTTT. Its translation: CASSTGSSEAFF.

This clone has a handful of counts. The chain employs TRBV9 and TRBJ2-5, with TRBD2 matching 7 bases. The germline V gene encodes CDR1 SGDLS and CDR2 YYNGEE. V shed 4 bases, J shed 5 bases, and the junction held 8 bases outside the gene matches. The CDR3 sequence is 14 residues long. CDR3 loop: CASSPARGGETQYF. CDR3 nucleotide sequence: TGTGCCAGCAGCCCGGCCCGGGGAGGGGAGACCCAGTACTTC.

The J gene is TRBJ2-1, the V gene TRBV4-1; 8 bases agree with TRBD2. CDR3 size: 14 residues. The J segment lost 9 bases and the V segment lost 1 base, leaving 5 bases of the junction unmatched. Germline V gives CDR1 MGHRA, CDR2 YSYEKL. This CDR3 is CASSQAGGPLEQFF. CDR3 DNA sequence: TGCGCCAGCAGCCAAGCGGGGGGGCCGCTTGAGCAGTTCTTC.

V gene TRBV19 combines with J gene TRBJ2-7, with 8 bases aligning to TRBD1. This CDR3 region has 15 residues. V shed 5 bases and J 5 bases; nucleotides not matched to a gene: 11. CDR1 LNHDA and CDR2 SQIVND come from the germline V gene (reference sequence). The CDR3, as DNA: TGTGCCAGTAGTCCCCAAGGCAGGGGGCATAACGAGCAGTACTTC. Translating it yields CASSPQGRGHNEQYF.

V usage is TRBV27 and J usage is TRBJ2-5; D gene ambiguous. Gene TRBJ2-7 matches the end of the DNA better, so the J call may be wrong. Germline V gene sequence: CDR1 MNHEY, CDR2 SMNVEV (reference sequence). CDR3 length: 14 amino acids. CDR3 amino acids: CASSPLLRFYEQYF. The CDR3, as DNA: TGTGCCAGCAGTCCCCTCTTGAGGTTCTACGAGCAGTACTTC.

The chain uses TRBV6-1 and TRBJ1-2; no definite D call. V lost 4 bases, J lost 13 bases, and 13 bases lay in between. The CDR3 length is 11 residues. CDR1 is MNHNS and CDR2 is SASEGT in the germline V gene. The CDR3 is CASSADKTLTF. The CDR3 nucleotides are TGTGCCAGCAGTGCCGACAAAACCCTCACCTTC.

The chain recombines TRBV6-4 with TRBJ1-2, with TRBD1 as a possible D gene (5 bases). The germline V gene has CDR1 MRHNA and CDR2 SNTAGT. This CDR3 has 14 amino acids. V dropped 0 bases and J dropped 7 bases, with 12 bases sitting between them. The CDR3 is CASSDSGREGGYTF. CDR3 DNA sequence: TGTGCCAGCAGTGACTCTGGCAGGGAAGGTGGCTACACCTTC.